This T cell receptor (beta chain) stems from a study of identical twins. Template switching created a universal primer site, and the cDNA included unique molecular identifiers. TCRdb re-derived calls from the 5' RACE reads in MiXCR, one entry per CDR3 protein. Here the sample spans roughly 720,000 distinct CDR3 sequences, over 15% being singletons. The junction had 11 bases not matched to a gene; V was cut back by 3 bases and J by 8 bases. This CDR3 contains 15 residues. Germline assignment: CDR1 SGHRS and CDR2 YFSETQ. This clonotype has just a few counts. Everyone who donated was a healthy Caucasian. This same sample was also taken into another study, of T cells expressing NK-cell markers. Per that paper: Of eight sequenced donors, seven were HCMV-seropositive and one HCMV-seronegative. For a few donors, these clonotypes were likewise the leading ones in the CD3+CD56-NKG2C+ fraction.

Sequencing input: PBMCs. The gene calls are TRBV5-1 and TRBJ1-2, with TRBD1 identical over 9 bases. This clonotype originated in a woman under 30 in good health. The CDR3 protein is CASSSAGTGHEGYTF. The CDR3 coding sequence is TGCGCCAGCAGCTCTGCCGGGACAGGGCATGAAGGCTACACCTTC.